These T cell receptor beta chains were read from a single sample in a study of cytomegalovirus exposure and HLA in healthy donors. Here immunoSEQ multiplex PCR was the method, and the copy in TCRdb shows in-frame clones only, minus some. The table includes approximately 80,000 clones, roughly 93% detected once. Sample: PBMCs. The source is a woman aged 25 to 39 in good health and CMV-seronegative. Each CDR3 is given without its conserved first and last residue.

TRBV18,TRBJ2-1,ASSPSGITYNEQF
TRBV4-3,TRBJ2-2,ASSQEVRGTTNTGELF
TRBV7-8,TRBJ2-3,ASSLELAGGPNTQY
TRBV7-2,TRBJ2-5,ASSSSPLAY
TRBV6-5,TRBJ2-5,ASSYRGETQY
TRBV6-1,TRBJ2-1,ASSGAGVMFGEQF
TRBV7-9,TRBJ1-3,ASSFAGSGNTIY
TRBV30,TRBJ1-4,AWTAGWWGKLF
TRBV11-2,TRBJ1-1,ASSLVTQKNTEAF
TRBV2,TRBJ1-3,ASSTQGTSGNTIY
TRBV5-4,TRBJ2-7,ASSLGGQGGAYEQY
TRBV7-3,TRBJ1-1,ASSLRGGEAF
TRBV4-1,TRBJ2-3,ASSLKATGANTDTQY
TRBV27,TRBJ1-6,ASSLSGLSHSPLH
TRBV19,TRBJ2-1,ASSQGALTYNEQF
TRBV27,TRBJ2-4,ASSFGGGNIQY
TRBV2,TRBJ1-2,ASSVKTLLYT
TRBV2,TRBJ2-5,ASSPQETQY
TRBV11-2,TRBJ1-2,ASSWNRPLNYGYT
TRBV27,TRBJ1-5,ASRQGRSQPQH
TRBV19,TRBJ1-3,ASSILSGNTIY
TRBV7-6,TRBJ1-2,ASSSFLLSDKDKGYT
TRBV5-1,TRBJ2-2,ASRRMAGANTGELF
TRBV10-1,TRBJ2-1,ASSRSDDEQF
TRBV7-9,TRBJ1-5,ASSSGTEGRSQH
TRBV6-1,TRBJ1-2,ASRSGYGYT
TRBV19,TRBJ2-2,ASSIGRLAGAATGELF
TRBV7-3,TRBJ2-3,ASSLGTSGVTDTQY
TRBV30,TRBJ2-7,AWTPPGLAGSYEQY
TRBV15,TRBJ1-2,ATSRDFGGGYT
TRBV4-1,TRBJ1-2,ASSQEWSLEGGYT
TRBV4-2,TRBJ1-5,ASSQKQGAGDQPQH
TRBV30,TRBJ1-2,AWSVGTGRLYGYT
TRBV28,TRBJ2-3,ASSFRSWETSGEVTDTQY
TRBV2,TRBJ2-1,ASRQGAGYNEQF
TRBV28,TRBJ1-2,ASSRQVGGYT
TRBV18,TRBJ2-1,ASSPPAGGPDNEQF
TRBV2,TRBJ2-2,ASSDGQLGTSGELF
TRBV30,TRBJ2-1,AWSRTSGRAHEQF
TRBV4-1,TRBJ2-7,ASSARQDYEQY
TRBV15,TRBJ2-3,ATSGGTGTTDTQY
TRBV30,TRBJ2-5,ACRGLVVGETQY
TRBV28,TRBJ1-1,ASSLLGVVGTEAF
TRBV19,TRBJ1-1,ASSVAGLNTEAF
TRBV5-6,TRBJ1-2,ASSQRGDFYGYT
TRBV28,TRBJ1-5,ASSLDRGGQPQH
TRBV11-2,TRBJ2-1,ASRLLAGAHNEQF
TRBV6-6,TRBJ1-5,ASIQDNYSNQPQH